Reported below is one TCR beta chain. Assay used: immunoSEQ multiplex PCR; TCRdb lists only in-frame clones, some missing. The top ten hold 6.1% of the sample, which has some 63,000 clones, approximately 92% seen once. This entry comes from a study of T cell responses to AZD1222 COVID-19 vaccine. The sample was peripheral blood, taken 28 days after the second AZD1222 dose. This clonotype was obtained from an adult who received the AZD1222 COVID-19 vaccine.

CDR3 sequence: CASSPSGQTYEQYF. The CDR3 bases are TGTGCCAGCTCACCATCAGGACAGACCTACGAGCAGTACTTC. The chain is built from TRBV18 and TRBJ2-7; TRBD1 might be the D (6 bases). The CDR3 is made up of 14 amino acids. Per the germline V gene, CDR1 is KGHSH and CDR2 is LQKENI. Trimming cost V 2 bases and J 2 bases, with 10 bases left between them.